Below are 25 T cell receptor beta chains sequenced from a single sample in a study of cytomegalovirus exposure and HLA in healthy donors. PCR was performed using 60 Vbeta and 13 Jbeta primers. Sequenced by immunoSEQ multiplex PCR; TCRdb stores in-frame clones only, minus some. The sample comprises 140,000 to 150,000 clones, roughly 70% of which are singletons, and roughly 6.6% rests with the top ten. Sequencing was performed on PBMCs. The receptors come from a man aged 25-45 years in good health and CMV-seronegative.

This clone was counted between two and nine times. The CDR3 coding sequence is TGTGCCAGCAGCTTAGGTCAGGGTAACGAGCAGTACTTC. Translation: CASSLGQGNEQYF. This chain connects TRBV7-2 to TRBJ2-7, with D possibly being TRBD1 (5 bases). The germline V gene has CDR1 SGHTA and CDR2 FQGNSA. The CDR3 runs 13 residues. The germline V and J ends were trimmed by 1 base and 5 bases, with 9 bases remaining between them.

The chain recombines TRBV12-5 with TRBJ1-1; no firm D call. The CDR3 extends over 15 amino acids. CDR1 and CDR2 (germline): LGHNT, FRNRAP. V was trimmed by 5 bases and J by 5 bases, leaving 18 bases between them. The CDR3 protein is CASGRGFKANTEAFF. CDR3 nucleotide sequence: TGTGCTAGTGGTCGCGGCTTTAAAGCGAATACTGAAGCTTTCTTT.

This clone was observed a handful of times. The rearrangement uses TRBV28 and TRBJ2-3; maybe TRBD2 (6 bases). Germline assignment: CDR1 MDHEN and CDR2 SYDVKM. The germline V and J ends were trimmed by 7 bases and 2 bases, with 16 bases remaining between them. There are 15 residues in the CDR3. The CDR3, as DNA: TGTGCCAGCACCAACGCGGCTAGCGACACAGATACGCAGTATTTT. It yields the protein CASTNAASDTDTQYF.

This CDR3 reads CAWSETGGYAPLHF. CDR3 coding DNA: TGTGCCTGGAGTGAAACAGGGGGTTACGCACCCCTCCACTTT. The rearrangement uses TRBV30 and TRBJ1-6; 8 nucleotides agree with TRBD1. Looked up from germline, CDR1 is GTSNPN and CDR2 is SVGIG (reference sequence). The CDR3 is 14 residues long. V lost 1 base to trimming and J lost 11 bases; unmatched junction nucleotides: 7.

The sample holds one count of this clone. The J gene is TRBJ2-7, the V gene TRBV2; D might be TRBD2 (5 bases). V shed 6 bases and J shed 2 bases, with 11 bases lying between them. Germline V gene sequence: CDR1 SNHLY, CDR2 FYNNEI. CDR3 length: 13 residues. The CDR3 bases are TGTGCCAGCAGGAGAGACGGGGCCTACGAGCAGTACTTC. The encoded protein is CASRRDGAYEQYF.

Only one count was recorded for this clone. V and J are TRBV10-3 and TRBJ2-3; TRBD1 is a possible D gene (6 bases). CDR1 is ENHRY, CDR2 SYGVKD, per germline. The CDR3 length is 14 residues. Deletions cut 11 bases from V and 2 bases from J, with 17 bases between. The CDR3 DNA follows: TGTGCCGTTTATTCCGGACAGAACACAGATACGCAGTATTTT. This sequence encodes CAVYSGQNTDTQYF.

This CDR3 is CAISEQGRDNSPLHF. Here the CDR3 DNA reads TGTGCCATCAGTGAACAGGGACGCGATAATTCACCCCTCCACTTT. The chain joins TRBV10-3 to TRBJ1-6; D is perhaps TRBD1 (6 bases). The germline V gene encodes CDR1 ENHRY and CDR2 SYGVKD. The CDR3 totals 15 residues. V was clipped by 3 bases and J by 5 bases, with 11 bases between them.

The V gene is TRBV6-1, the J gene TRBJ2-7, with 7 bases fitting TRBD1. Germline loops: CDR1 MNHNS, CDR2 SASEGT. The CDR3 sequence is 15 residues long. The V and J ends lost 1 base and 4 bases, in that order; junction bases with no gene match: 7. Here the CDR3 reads CASSEVGDSPYEQYF. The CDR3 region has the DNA TGTGCCAGCAGTGAAGTGGGGGACAGCCCTTACGAGCAGTACTTC.

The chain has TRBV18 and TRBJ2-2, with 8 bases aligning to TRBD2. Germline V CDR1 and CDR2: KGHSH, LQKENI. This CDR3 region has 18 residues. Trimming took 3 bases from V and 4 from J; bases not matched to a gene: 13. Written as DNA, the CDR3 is TGTGCCAGCTCACCGACCGCTCTTAGCGGGGTATCCACCGGGGAGCTGTTTTTT. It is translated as CASSPTALSGVSTGELFF.

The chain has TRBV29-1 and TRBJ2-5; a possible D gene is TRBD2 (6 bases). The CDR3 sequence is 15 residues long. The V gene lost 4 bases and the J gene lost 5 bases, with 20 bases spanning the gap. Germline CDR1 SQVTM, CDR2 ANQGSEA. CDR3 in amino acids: CSVVLEEGLGETQYF. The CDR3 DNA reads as TGCAGCGTTGTACTTGAGGAGGGGTTAGGGGAGACCCAGTACTTC.

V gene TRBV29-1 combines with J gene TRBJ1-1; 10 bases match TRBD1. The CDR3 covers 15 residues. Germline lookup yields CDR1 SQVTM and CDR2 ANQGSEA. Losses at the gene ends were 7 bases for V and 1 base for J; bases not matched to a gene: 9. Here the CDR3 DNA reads TGCAGCGCAGAAGGACAGGGGGGACCGAACACTGAAGCTTTCTTT. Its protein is CSAEGQGGPNTEAFF.

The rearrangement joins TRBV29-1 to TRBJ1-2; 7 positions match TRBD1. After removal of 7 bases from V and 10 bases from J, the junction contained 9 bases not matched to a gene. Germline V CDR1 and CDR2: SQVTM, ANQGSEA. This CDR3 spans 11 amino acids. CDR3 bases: TGCAGCGCCGAAAGGGGACAGTTCTACACCTTC. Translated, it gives CSAERGQFYTF.

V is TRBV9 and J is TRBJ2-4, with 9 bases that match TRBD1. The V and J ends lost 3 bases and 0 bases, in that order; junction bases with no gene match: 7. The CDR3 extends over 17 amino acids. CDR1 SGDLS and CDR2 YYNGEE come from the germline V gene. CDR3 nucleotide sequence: TGTGCCAGCAGCGGGTCCCGACAGGGGGAAGCCAAAAACATTCAGTACTTC. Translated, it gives CASSGSRQGEAKNIQYF.

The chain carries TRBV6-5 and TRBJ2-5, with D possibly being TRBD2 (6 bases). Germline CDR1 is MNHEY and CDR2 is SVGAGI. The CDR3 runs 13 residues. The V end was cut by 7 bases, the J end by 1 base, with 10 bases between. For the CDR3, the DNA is TGTGCCAGCATGGGGGGTACCCAAGAGACCCAGTACTTC. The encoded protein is CASMGGTQETQYF.

The CDR3 spells CASGTRGYGYTF. The CDR3 DNA reads as TGCGCCAGCGGAACACGGGGCTATGGCTACACCTTC. The chain recombines TRBV4-1 with TRBJ1-2, with D unresolved. V was trimmed by 8 bases and J by 4 bases, leaving 11 bases between them. The CDR3 contains 12 residues. CDR1 and CDR2 (germline): MGHRA, YSYEKL.

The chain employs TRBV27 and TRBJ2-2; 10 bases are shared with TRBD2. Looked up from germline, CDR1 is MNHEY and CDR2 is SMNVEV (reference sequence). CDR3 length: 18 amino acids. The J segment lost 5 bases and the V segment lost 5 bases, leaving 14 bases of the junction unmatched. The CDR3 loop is CASSPYTLAGVGTGELFF. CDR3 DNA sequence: TGTGCCAGCAGTCCTTACACGCTAGCGGGAGTTGGGACCGGGGAGCTGTTTTTT.

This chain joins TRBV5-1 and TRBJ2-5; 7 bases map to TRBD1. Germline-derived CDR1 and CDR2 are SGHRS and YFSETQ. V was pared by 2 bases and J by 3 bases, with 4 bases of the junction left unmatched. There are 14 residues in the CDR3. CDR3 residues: CASSLGTAKETQYF. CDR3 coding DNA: TGCGCCAGCAGCTTAGGGACAGCCAAAGAGACCCAGTACTTC.

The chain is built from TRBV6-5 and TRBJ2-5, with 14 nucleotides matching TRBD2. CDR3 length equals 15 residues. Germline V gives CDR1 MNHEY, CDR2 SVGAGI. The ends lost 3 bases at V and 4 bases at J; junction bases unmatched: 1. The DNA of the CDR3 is TGTGCCAGCAGTTATGGGACTAGCGGGAGAGAGACCCAGTACTTC. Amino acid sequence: CASSYGTSGRETQYF.

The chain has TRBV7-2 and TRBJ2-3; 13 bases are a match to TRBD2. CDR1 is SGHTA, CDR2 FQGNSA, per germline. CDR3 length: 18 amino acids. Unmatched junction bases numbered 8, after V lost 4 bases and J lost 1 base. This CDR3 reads CASSSPSTSGGRTDTQYF. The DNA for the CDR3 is TGTGCCAGCAGCTCTCCTTCGACTAGCGGGGGGCGCACAGATACGCAGTATTTT.

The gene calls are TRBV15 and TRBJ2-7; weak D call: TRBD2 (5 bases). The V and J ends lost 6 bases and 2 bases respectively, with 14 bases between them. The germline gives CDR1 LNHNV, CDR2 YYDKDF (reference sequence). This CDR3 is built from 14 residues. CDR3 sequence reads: CATSTGRTTYEQYF. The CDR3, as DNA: TGTGCCACCAGTACGGGAAGGACCACCTACGAGCAGTACTTC.

The CDR3 coding sequence is TGTGCCAGCACCCGCGGGACAGGGTATGACGAGCAGTACTTC. Its translation: CASTRGTGYDEQYF. The J gene is TRBJ2-7, the V gene TRBV2; 9 bases are shared with TRBD1. CDR3 length: 14 amino acids. Germline V CDR1 and CDR2: SNHLY, FYNNEI. V trimming: 7 bases; J trimming: 5 bases; junction bases outside the gene matches: 9.

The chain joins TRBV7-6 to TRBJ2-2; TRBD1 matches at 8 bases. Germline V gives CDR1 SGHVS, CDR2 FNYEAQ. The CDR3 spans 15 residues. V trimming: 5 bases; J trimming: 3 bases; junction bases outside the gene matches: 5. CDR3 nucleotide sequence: TGTGCCAGCAGCCGGACAGGGAGCGACACCGGGGAGCTGTTTTTT. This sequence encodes CASSRTGSDTGELFF. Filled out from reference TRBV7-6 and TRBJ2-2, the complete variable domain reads GAGVSQSPRYKVTKRGQDVALRCDPISGHVSLYWYRQALGQGPEFLTYFNYEAQQDKSGLPNDRFSAERPEGSISTLTIQRTEQRDSAMYRCASSRTGSDTGELFFGEGSRLTVL.

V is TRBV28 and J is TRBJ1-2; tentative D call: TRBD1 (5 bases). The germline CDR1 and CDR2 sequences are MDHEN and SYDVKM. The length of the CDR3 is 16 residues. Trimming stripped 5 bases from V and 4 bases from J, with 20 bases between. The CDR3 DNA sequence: TGTGCCAGCAGTCAGGACGTGAGCGGGGCTCGCTATGGCTACACCTTC. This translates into CASSQDVSGARYGYTF.

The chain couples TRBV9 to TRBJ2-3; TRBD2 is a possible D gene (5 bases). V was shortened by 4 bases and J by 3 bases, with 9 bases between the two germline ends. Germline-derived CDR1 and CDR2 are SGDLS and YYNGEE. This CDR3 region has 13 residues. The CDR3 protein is CASSILETDTQYF. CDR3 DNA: TGTGCCAGCAGCATACTAGAAACAGATACGCAGTATTTT.

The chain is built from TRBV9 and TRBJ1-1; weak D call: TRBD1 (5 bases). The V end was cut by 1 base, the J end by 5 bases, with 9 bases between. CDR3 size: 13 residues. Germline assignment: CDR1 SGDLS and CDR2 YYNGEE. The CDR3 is CASSVNRGTEAFF. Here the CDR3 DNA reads TGTGCCAGCAGCGTAAACCGGGGGACTGAAGCTTTCTTT.